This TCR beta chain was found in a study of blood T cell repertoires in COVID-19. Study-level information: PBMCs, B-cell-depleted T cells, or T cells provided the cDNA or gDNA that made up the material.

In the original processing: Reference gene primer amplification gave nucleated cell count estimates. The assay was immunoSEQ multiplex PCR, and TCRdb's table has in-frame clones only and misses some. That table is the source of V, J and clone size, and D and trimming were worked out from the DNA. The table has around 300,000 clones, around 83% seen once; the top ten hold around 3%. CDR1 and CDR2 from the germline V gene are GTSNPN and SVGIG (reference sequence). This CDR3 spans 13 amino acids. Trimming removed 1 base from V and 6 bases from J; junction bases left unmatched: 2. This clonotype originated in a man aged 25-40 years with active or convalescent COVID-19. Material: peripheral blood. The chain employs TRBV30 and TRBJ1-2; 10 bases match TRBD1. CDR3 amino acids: CAWSAGTGDGYTF. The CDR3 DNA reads TGTGCCTGGAGTGCCGGGACAGGGGATGGCTACACCTTC.